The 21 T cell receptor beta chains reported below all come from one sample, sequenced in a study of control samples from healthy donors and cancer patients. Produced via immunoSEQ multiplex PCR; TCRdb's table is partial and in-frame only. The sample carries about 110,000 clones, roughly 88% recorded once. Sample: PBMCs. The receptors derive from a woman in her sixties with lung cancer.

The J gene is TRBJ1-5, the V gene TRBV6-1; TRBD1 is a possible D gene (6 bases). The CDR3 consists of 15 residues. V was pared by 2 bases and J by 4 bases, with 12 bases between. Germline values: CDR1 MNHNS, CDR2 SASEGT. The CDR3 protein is CASSEITGRNQPQHF. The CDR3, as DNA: TGTGCCAGCAGTGAAATTACAGGGCGTAATCAGCCCCAGCATTTT.

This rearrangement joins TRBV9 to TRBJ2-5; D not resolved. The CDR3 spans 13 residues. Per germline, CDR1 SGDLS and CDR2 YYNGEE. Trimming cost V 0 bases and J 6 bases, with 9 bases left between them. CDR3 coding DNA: TGTGCCAGCAGCGTAGAAGGGTTACAGACCCAGTACTTC. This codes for CASSVEGLQTQYF.

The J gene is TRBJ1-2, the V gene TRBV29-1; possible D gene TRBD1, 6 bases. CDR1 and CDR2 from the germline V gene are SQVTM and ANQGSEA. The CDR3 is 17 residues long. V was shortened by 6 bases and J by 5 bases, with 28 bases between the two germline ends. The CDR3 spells CSVRDGPRRGSTYGYTF. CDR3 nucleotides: TGCAGCGTCCGTGATGGGCCTCGGAGGGGGTCGACTTATGGCTACACCTTC.

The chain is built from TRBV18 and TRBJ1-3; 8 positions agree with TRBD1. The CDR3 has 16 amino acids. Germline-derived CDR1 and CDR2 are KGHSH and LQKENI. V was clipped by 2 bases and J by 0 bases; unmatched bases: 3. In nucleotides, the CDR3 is TGTGCCAGCTCACCAAAAGGGACAGGCTCTGGAAACACCATATATTTT. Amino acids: CASSPKGTGSGNTIYF.

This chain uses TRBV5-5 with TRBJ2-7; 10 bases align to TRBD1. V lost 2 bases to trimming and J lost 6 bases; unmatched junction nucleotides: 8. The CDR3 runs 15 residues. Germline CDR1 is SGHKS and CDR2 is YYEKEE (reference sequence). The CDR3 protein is CASSFGGTGVIEQYF. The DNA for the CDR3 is TGTGCCAGCAGCTTCGGCGGGACAGGGGTTATCGAGCAGTACTTC.

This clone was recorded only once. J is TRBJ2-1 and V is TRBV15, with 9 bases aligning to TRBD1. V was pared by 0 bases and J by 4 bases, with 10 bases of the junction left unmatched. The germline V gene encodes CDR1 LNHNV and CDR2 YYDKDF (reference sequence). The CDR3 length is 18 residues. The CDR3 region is CATSREYFTGGGYNEQFF. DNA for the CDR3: TGTGCCACCAGCAGAGAGTATTTTACAGGGGGCGGATACAATGAGCAGTTCTTC.

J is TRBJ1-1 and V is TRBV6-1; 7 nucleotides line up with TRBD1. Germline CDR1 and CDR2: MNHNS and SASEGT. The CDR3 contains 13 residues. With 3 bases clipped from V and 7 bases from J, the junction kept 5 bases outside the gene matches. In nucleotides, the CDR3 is TGTGCCAGCAGTGATCTCCGGGACAGTGAAGCTTTCTTT. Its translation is CASSDLRDSEAFF.

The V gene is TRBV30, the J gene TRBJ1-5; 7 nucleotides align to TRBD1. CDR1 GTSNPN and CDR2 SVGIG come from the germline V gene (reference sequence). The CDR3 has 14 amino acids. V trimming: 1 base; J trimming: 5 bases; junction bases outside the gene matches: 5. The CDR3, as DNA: TGTGCCTGGAGTGCAGGGGGTAACGATCAGCCCCAGCATTTT. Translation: CAWSAGGNDQPQHF. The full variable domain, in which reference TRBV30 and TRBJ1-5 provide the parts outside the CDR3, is SQTIHQWPATLVQPVGSPLSLECTVEGTSNPNLYWYRQAAGRGLQLLFYSVGIGQISSEVPQNLSASRPQDRQFILSSKKLLLSDSGFYLCAWSAGGNDQPQHFGDGTRLSIL.

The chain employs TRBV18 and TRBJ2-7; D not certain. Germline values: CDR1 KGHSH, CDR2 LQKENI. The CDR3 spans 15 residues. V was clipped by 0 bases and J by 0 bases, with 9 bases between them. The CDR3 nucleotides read TGTGCCAGCTCACCACCGGGTCTCCCCTCCTACGAGCAGTACTTC. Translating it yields CASSPPGLPSYEQYF.

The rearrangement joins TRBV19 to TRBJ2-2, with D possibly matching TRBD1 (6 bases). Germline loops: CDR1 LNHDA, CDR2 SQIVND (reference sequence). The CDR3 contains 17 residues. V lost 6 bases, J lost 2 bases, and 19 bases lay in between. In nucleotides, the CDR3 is TGTGCCAGTAGGTCCTTGGGACACCCTTTTAACACCGGGGAGCTGTTTTTT. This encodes CASRSLGHPFNTGELFF. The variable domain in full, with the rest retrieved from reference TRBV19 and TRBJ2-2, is DGGITQSPKYLFRKEGQNVTLSCEQNLNHDAMYWYRQDPGQGLRLIYYSQIVNDFQKGDIAEGYSVSREKKESFPLTVTSAQKNPTAFYLCASRSLGHPFNTGELFFGEGSRLTVL.

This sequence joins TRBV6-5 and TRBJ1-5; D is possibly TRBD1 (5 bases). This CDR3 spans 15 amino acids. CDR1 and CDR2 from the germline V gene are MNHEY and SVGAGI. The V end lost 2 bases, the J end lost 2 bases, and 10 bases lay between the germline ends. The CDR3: CASSYTTGGNQPQHF. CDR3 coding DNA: TGTGCCAGCAGTTACACTACAGGCGGCAATCAGCCCCAGCATTTT.

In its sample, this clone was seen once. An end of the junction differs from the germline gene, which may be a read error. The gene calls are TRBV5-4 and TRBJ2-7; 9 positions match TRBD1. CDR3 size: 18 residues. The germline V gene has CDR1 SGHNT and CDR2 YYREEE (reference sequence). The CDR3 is CASSLFPPLDRGTYGQYF. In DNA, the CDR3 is TGTGCCAGCAGCTTGTTCCCGCCGTTGGACAGGGGCACCTACGGGCAGTACTTC.

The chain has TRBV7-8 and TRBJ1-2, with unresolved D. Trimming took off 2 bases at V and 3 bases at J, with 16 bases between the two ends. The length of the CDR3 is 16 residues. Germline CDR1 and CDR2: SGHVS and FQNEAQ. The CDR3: CASSLKRKGAYYGYTF. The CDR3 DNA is TGTGCCAGCAGCTTAAAGCGTAAAGGCGCGTACTATGGCTACACCTTC.

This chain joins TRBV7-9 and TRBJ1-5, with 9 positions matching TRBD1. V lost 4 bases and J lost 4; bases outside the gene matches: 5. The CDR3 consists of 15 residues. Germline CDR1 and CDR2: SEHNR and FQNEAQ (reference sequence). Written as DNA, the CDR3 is TGTGCCAGCAGCTCCGACAGGGGGACGAATCAGCCCCAGCATTTT. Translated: CASSSDRGTNQPQHF. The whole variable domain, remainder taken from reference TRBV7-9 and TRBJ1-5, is DTGVSQNPRHKITKRGQNVTFRCDPISEHNRLYWYRQTLGQGPEFLTYFQNEAQLEKSRLLSDRFSAERPKGSFSTLEIQRTEQGDSAMYLCASSSDRGTNQPQHFGDGTRLSIL.

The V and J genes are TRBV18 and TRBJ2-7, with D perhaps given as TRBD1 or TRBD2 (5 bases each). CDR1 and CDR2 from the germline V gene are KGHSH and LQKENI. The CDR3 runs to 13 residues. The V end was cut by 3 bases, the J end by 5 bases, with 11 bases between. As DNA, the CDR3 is TGTGCCAGCTCACCGGGGGATCGCGACGAGCAGTACTTC. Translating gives CASSPGDRDEQYF.

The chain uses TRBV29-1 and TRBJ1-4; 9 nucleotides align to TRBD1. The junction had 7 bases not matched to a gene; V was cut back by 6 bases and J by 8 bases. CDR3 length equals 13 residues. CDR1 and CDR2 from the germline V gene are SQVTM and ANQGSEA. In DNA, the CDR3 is TGCAGCGTGAGACAGGGGGAGGGGGAAAAACTGTTTTTT. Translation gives CSVRQGEGEKLFF.

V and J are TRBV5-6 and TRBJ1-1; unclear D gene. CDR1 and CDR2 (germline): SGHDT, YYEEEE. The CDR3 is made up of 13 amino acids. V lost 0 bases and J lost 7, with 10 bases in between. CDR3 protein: CASSLVGSHEAFF. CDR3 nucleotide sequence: TGTGCCAGCAGCTTGGTCGGGTCACATGAAGCTTTCTTT. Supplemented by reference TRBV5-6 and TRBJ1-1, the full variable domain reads DAGVTQSPTHLIKTRGQQVTLRCSPKSGHDTVSWYQQALGQGPQFIFQYYEEEERQRGNFPDRFSGHQFPNYSSELNVNALLLGDSALYLCASSLVGSHEAFFGQGTRLTVV.

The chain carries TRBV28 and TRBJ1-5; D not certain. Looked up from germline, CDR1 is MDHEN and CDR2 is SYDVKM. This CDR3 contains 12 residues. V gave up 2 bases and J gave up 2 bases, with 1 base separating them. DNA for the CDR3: TGTGCCAGCAGTTTAGGCAATCAGCCCCAGCATTTT. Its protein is CASSLGNQPQHF.

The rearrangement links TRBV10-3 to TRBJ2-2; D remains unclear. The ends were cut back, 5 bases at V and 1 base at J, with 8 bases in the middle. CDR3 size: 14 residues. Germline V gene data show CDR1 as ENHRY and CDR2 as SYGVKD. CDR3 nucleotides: TGTGCCATCAGTTTCACAGTGAACACCGGGGAGCTGTTTTTT. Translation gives CAISFTVNTGELFF.

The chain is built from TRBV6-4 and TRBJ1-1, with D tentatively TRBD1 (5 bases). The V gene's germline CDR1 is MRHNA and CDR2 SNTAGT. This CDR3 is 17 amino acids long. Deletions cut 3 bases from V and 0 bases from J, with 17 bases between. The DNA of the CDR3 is TGTGCCAGCAGTGATAGCAGGGACGGGGAGATGAACACTGAAGCTTTCTTT. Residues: CASSDSRDGEMNTEAFF.

CDR3 coding DNA: TGTGCCAGCAGTGAAGGTTCAGGGGCGAACACTGAAGCTTTCTTT. It is translated as CASSEGSGANTEAFF. The gene calls are TRBV6-1 and TRBJ1-1, with a tentative D call TRBD1 (6 bases). Per the germline V gene, CDR1 is MNHNS and CDR2 is SASEGT. The CDR3 sequence is 15 residues long. Trimming shortened V by 1 base and J by 1 base, and 10 bases separated the two germline ends.